This T cell receptor beta chain was recorded in a study of human T cells and chemical hapten exposure. Whole-study results and caveats: TCRs above 1 in 1000 frequency did not change with DPC sensitization.

V lost 11 bases and J 1 base, leaving 9 bases between the germline ends. Germline V CDR1 and CDR2: SEHNR, FQNEAQ (reference sequence). The CDR3 extends over 12 amino acids. Note on this clonotype: The target antigen is unknown.

This sample's time point: patch test 1, 2 weeks after DPC sensitization. Treatment defined: therapeutic diphenylcyclopropenone sensitization with weekly scalp DPC. Patch tests were applied only after blood draws. TCRdb used MiXCR to reprocess the RACE reads, holding one entry per CDR3 protein. The data hold approximately 79,000 distinct CDR3 sequences, with 10% observed a single time. The sequenced sample was whole blood, obtained in connection with sensitization to the hapten diphenylcyclopropenone (DPC). V gene TRBV7-9 combines with J gene TRBJ2-1; D may be TRBD2 (6 bases). The clonotype originates from a woman aged 45-65 years with alopecia areata. Some clones in this sample may be carry-over from other donors' samples. CDR3 sequence (DNA): TGTGCCGGAGGGGCGTCCTACAATGAGCAGTTCTTC. It specifies CAGGASYNEQFF.